This T cell receptor beta chain was identified during a study of beta chain features in type 1 diabetes. General study findings and limits: VDJ junctions from patients with type 1 diabetes contained fewer insertions and more deletions. Among patients with Type 1 diabetes, TCRB CDR3s were moderately but significantly shorter in every one of the four CD4+ subsets.

With 0 bases removed from V and 5 bases from J, the gap between germline ends came to 9 bases. The CDR3 length is 14 residues. Germline V lookup: CDR1 SGHTA, CDR2 FQGNSA. A CD45RO/CCR7/CD25/CD127/CD95/CD27 panel sorted naive, central memory, regulatory and stem cell-like memory CD4+ cells. This clone occurred a few times. What it recognizes is unknown. The whole isolated RNA underwent reverse transcription, so sequencing captured expressed TCRB transcripts. Profiled with immunoSEQ multiplex PCR; TCRdb holds only in-frame clones, not every one. The table lists some 410,000 clones, over 11% of them singletons.

The clonotype originates from a man aged 25-45 years in good health. This sequence joins TRBV7-2 and TRBJ2-3, with no clear D. The sample consisted of naive CD4+ T cells from blood. CDR3 sequence reads: CASSLARSGDTQYF. CDR3 nucleotide sequence: TGTGCCAGCAGCTTAGCCCGGAGTGGAGATACGCAGTATTTT.